Following are 7 T cell receptor beta chains from one sample sequenced in a study of monozygotic twins with inflammatory bowel disease. TCRdb derives one entry per CDR3 protein from the 5' RACE reads, leaving out DNA. Listed are around 99,000 distinct CDR3 sequences; around an eighth falls within the top ten. The sample taken for sequencing was blood. Receptors originate from a human donor with ulcerative colitis or Crohn's disease, or a healthy co-twin of an affected twin (not recorded which).

V usage is TRBV5-1 and J usage is TRBJ2-7. There are 15 residues in the CDR3. Germline CDR1 SGHRS, CDR2 YFSETQ. The CDR3 region is CASSLAQGSLYEQYF.

The CDR3 sequence: CSARLAGGSWYEQFF. This chain links TRBV20-1 with TRBJ2-1; lacking DNA, the TRBD2 call made by TCRdb goes unchecked. The CDR3 totals 15 residues. CDR1 is DFQATT and CDR2 is SNEGSKA in the germline V gene (reference sequence).

The chain carries TRBV20-1 and TRBJ1-4; checking the TCRdb D call of TRBD1 is not possible without DNA. Germline CDR1 reads DFQATT; CDR2 reads SNEGSKA (reference sequence). This CDR3 comprises 13 residues. This CDR3 is CSATTGEVEKLFF.

This chain connects TRBV7-9 to TRBJ1-1; TCRdb reports TRBD1, a call that lacks DNA to check it against. The CDR3 is 16 amino acids. Germline CDR1 and CDR2: SEHNR and FQNEAQ (reference sequence). CDR3 region: CASSTYRASMNTEAFF.

The J gene is TRBJ2-3, the V gene TRBV27; without DNA, the TCRdb call of TRBD1 cannot be checked. The germline V gene has CDR1 MNHEY and CDR2 SMNVEV (reference sequence). The CDR3 covers 15 residues. CDR3 loop: CASSFRDRGWDTQYF.

This rearrangement joins TRBV7-2 to TRBJ2-4; the D gene TCRdb calls, TRBD2, cannot be checked with no DNA. Germline V gene sequence: CDR1 SGHTA, CDR2 FQGNSA. This CDR3 has 16 amino acids. The CDR3 loop reads CASSLLAGDPADIQYF.

This sequence joins TRBV25-1 and TRBJ1-4; checking the TCRdb D call of TRBD1 is not possible without DNA. Germline V gives CDR1 MGHDK, CDR2 SYGVNS. The CDR3 is 18 residues long. This CDR3 reads CASSESPGVRRSNEKLFF.